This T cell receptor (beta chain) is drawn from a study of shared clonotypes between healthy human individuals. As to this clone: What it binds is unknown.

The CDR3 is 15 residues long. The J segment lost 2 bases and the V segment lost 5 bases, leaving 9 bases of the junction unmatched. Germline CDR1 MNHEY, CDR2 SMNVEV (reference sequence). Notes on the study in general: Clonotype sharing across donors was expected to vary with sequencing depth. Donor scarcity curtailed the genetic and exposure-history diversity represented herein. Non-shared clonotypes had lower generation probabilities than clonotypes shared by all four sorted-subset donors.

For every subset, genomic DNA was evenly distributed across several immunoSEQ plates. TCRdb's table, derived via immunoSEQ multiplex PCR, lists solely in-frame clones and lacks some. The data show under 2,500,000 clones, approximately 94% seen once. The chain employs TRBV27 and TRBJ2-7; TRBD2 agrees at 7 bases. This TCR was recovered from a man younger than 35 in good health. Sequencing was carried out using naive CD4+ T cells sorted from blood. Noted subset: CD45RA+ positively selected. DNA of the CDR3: TGTGCCAGCAGTCCACCGAGCGGGGCCGCCTACGAGCAGTACTTC. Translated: CASSPPSGAAYEQYF.